The clone carrying this T cell receptor (beta chain) was observed once. The antigen remains unidentified. This specimen belongs to a study of T-cell memory formation after mild COVID-19. At the level of the study: Largely, TCR clusters stayed within a single donor. General study findings and limits: Proof of SARS-CoV-2 specificity was absent for the second-wave clones that crested on day 37. Later expanders leaned CD4+, whereas clones that contracted between day 15 and 85 were balanced CD4/CD8.

Each CDR3 protein is one row after TCRdb ran MiXCR on the 5' RACE reads. The table records about 110,000 distinct CDR3 sequences, 18% of them present only once. The sequenced sample consisted of PBMCs or a T cell subset sorted from them (not recorded which). The TCR originated in a man younger than 35 who had mild COVID-19 (a few samples of this study predate the infection). Cell type and time point are not known.

The CDR3 sequence: CASRRDEGYYEQYV. CDR3 coding DNA: TGCGCCAGCCGTCGAGACGAGGGCTACTACGAGCAGTACGTC. V usage is TRBV5-1 and J usage is TRBJ2-7, with D possibly being TRBD2 (5 bases). CDR3 size: 14 residues. V shed 7 bases and J shed 3 bases, with 17 bases lying between them. Germline lookup yields CDR1 SGHRS and CDR2 YFSETQ.